Listed below are T cell receptor beta chains from one sample, sequenced in a study of cytomegalovirus exposure and HLA in healthy donors. Produced via immunoSEQ multiplex PCR; TCRdb's table is partial and in-frame only. The sample comprises roughly 120,000 clones, over 85% of which are singletons, and about 3% rests with the top ten. The sample consisted of PBMCs. These receptors all stem from a man aged 25-45 years in good health and CMV-seronegative. Both conserved end residues are part of each CDR3. The order of the fields is V gene, D gene, clone size, J gene, CDR3 DNA, CDR3 protein. D genes are given only for firm matches. Size tells how often a clone was seen (once, few, many) or the class of an expanded clone, and some rows leave it out.

TRBV6-1	NA	few	TRBJ2-2	TGTGCCAGCAGACAGGGGAACACCGGGGAGCTGTTTTTT	CASRQGNTGELFF
TRBV2	NA	NA	TRBJ1-1	TGTGCCAGCAAAAGGGGCACCAACACTGAAGCTTTCTTT	CASKRGTNTEAFF
TRBV7-7	TRBD2	NA	TRBJ2-1	TGTGCCAGCAGCCCTAGCGGGGGGCTGTACAATGAGCAGTTCTTC	CASSPSGGLYNEQFF
TRBV29-1	TRBD1	NA	TRBJ1-1	TGCAGCGTACGGGGGACAGAAAACACTGAAGCTTTCTTT	CSVRGTENTEAFF
TRBV7-3	NA	NA	TRBJ2-3	TGTGCCAGCAGCCGAACCGGGGGAATTGGCACAGATACGCAGTATTTT	CASSRTGGIGTDTQYF
TRBV7-2	NA	NA	TRBJ1-2	TGTGCCAGCAGCTTAGGGTGGGGACTCGGCCTCCGTGGCTACACCTTC	CASSLGWGLGLRGYTF
TRBV6-6	TRBD2	NA	TRBJ2-7	TGTGCCAGCAGCCCCGGGACTAACGAGCAGTACTTC	CASSPGTNEQYF
TRBV7-2	NA	once	TRBJ2-3	TGTGCCAGCAGCACCCACAGGGAGGATACGCAGTATTTT	CASSTHREDTQYF
TRBV6-5	NA	NA	TRBJ1-5	TGTGCCAGCAGTTACTCCCAGGGAAGTCAGCCCCAGCATTTT	CASSYSQGSQPQHF
TRBV5-5	TRBD1	once	TRBJ1-1	TGTGCCAGCAGACGGACGCCGGGACAGGGGGCTGAAGCTTTCTTT	CASRRTPGQGAEAFF
TRBV5-5	TRBD1	once	TRBJ1-4	TGTGCCAGCAGCACCGGACAGGGATGGGGTGAAAAACTGTTTTTT	CASSTGQGWGEKLFF
TRBV19	NA	once	TRBJ2-2	TGTGCCAGTAGCCCGACTCCCGGGGCCGGGGAGCTGTTTTTT	CASSPTPGAGELFF
TRBV5-1	NA	NA	TRBJ1-4	TGCGCCAGCAGCTTTGTAGGGCGGGGTGAAAAACTGTTTTTT	CASSFVGRGEKLFF
TRBV5-1	TRBD1	NA	TRBJ2-7	TGCGCCAGCAGCGTGACGGGACAGGGCTACGAGCAGTACTTC	CASSVTGQGYEQYF
TRBV19	TRBD2	NA	TRBJ2-3	TGTGCCAGTAGATATTCCCGGGGAGGGAGGCCCACAGATACGCAGTATTTT	CASRYSRGGRPTDTQYF
TRBV2	NA	NA	TRBJ1-1	TGTGCCAGCACCGAAATGACGGGCACTGAAGCTTTCTTT	CASTEMTGTEAFF
TRBV10-3	TRBD1	NA	TRBJ1-5	TGTGCCATCAAGGACGACAGGGGCAATCAGCCCCAGCATTTT	CAIKDDRGNQPQHF
TRBV27	NA	once	TRBJ2-7	TGTGCCAGCAGTTTAGGAGCTCCCACCCGCTACGAGCAGTACTTC	CASSLGAPTRYEQYF